This T cell receptor (beta chain) was sequenced in a study of cytomegalovirus exposure and HLA in healthy donors. On the study more broadly: Earlier sequencing of some 180 million T cells yielded approximately 100 million unique TCR beta sequences. HLA-typed donors were the source of 90 million or so unique TCRs, which an early data release held. Overall study results and limits: Despite most TCR sequences being rare, some public TCRs occurred in many donors. When a later analysis compared HLA-associated TCR beta chains with equally common others, the HLA-associated chains turned out to be more clonally expanded and to have lower generation probabilities.

Concerning this clone: Its antigen is undetermined.

In the PCR, 60 Vbeta and 13 Jbeta primers were used. Produced via immunoSEQ multiplex PCR; TCRdb's table is partial and in-frame only. Of about 140,000 clones listed, about four fifths are singletons. V gave up 0 bases and J gave up 2 bases, with 12 bases separating them. The germline V gene encodes CDR1 MGHRA and CDR2 YSYEKL. This CDR3 has 16 amino acids. The sequence was collected from a man aged 40-49 years in good health and CMV-seropositive. This chain joins TRBV4-1 and TRBJ2-3, with no clear D. Specimen: PBMCs. In nucleotides, the CDR3 is TGCGCCAGCAGCCAAGAGAGAATCCCCTACACAGATACGCAGTATTTT. This codes for CASSQERIPYTDTQYF.